This T cell receptor (beta chain) is from a study of blood T cell repertoires in COVID-19. The germline V and J ends were trimmed by 6 bases and 8 bases, with 10 bases remaining between them. This CDR3 is built from 12 residues. Profiled with immunoSEQ multiplex PCR; TCRdb holds only in-frame clones, not every one. Seen here are about 480,000 clones, approximately 88% observed once, and the top ten hold 7.5% to 9%. This clonotype originated in a woman in her fifties or sixties with COVID-19, enrolled during active disease. The sequencing sample was made of peripheral blood. The rearrangement links TRBV12-3 or TRBV12-4 to TRBJ1-4; D gene ambiguous. CDR3 nucleotides: TGTGCCAGCAGCCCCTTTTTAGAAAAACTGTTTTTT. Translating it yields CASSPFLEKLFF.